One T cell receptor (beta chain) is described in this entry. The data are from a study of blood T cell repertoires in COVID-19. Repertoires were generated with immunoSEQ multiplex PCR, while TCRdb's copy carries only in-frame clones and drops some. The sample lists 75,000 or so clones; roughly 85% were seen once. This CDR3 is 15 amino acids long. The junction had 10 bases not matched to a gene; V was cut back by 5 bases and J by 7 bases. Germline assignment: CDR1 LGHDT and CDR2 YNNKEL (reference sequence). The V gene is TRBV3-1 (or the pseudogene TRBV3-2), the J gene TRBJ2-7; 11 bases are shared with TRBD2. This TCR derives from a woman aged 70 to 79 with acute or convalescent COVID-19. Sequenced material: peripheral blood. Here the CDR3 reads CASSSNSGRGGEQYF. The CDR3 DNA reads as TGTGCCAGCAGCTCCAATAGCGGGAGGGGTGGAGAGCAGTACTTC.